This T cell receptor beta chain was profiled in a study of CD8+ T cells in alopecia areata. Study-level information: Disease severity was quantified as SALT score of affected scalp area. Findings and caveats of the study: Tofacitinib significantly brought down scalp clonality and expanded CD8+ clones among top 100. Normal scalp showed lower clonality than lesional scalp, especially alopecia totalis/universalis. Tofacitinib did not eliminate many expanded lesional clones from scalp or blood.

Following RNA extraction, reverse transcription yielded cDNA that acted as the sequencing template. This table comes from immunoSEQ multiplex PCR, and its TCRdb copy is limited to in-frame clones, with some not included. The sample includes about 170,000 clones, roughly 50% seen only once; the top ten take around 15%. V was trimmed by 3 bases and J by 1 base, leaving 1 base between them. CDR1 and CDR2 (germline): ENHRY, SYGVKD. The CDR3 runs to 12 residues. The table lists this clone with a few counts. Its antigen remains unknown. The treatment denotes: oral pan-JAK inhibitor, 5-10 mg twice daily. Sample: CD4+ T cells sorted from blood, taken around week 55, from a patient treated with tofacitinib. The rearrangement links TRBV10-3 to TRBJ1-5, with D unclear. This TCR came from a human donor with alopecia areata. CDR3 sequence: CAISDSNQPQHF. In nucleotides, the CDR3 is TGTGCCATCAGTGACAGCAATCAGCCCCAGCATTTT.